This T cell receptor beta chain originates from a study of cytomegalovirus exposure and HLA in healthy donors. Primers included in the PCR were 60 Vbeta and 13 Jbeta primers. Data came from immunoSEQ multiplex PCR; TCRdb stores just in-frame clones and leaves some out. Recorded for this sample: more than 40,000 clones. Study results and limitations: Some V segments could not be told apart, so they were left out, TRBV6-2 and TRBV6-3 among them. CMV serostatus stood as the only immune exposure information on hand. Donors were assumed by presence/absence analyses to have roughly uniform sequencing depth. With DRB1 most and HLA-C fewest, TCR association rates differed between HLA loci in a later analysis.

A remark on this clone: What it recognizes is unknown.

Germline trimming cut 8 bases from V and 4 bases from J; bases unmatched to any gene: 4. CDR3 length equals 11 residues. CDR1 and CDR2 (germline): SQVTM, ANQGSEA. Specimen: PBMCs. This sequence joins TRBV29-1 and TRBJ2-5; 7 bases fit TRBD1. The origin of this receptor is a female donor in good health and CMV-seronegative. The chain's CDR3 is CSLGTVETQYF. In nucleotides, the CDR3 is TGCAGCCTCGGGACAGTAGAGACCCAGTACTTC.